This record concerns one TCR beta chain sequence. Other nucleotide sequences in the sample specify the same CDR3. The data are from a study of blood T cell repertoires in COVID-19. Donors of Cohort 3 who recovered were those that had two negative PCRs, clearance, or symptom resolution. Profiled with immunoSEQ multiplex PCR; TCRdb holds only in-frame clones, not every one. The table has a few hundred thousand clones, around 86% seen once. This CDR3 region has 13 residues. V was clipped by 6 bases and J by 0 bases, with 7 bases between them. Germline CDR1 is MNHNY and CDR2 is SVGAGI (reference sequence).

The source of this sequence is a woman in her fifties or sixties who had recovered from COVID-19. J is TRBJ2-3 and V is TRBV6-6; a weak D match, TRBD2 (6 bases). The specimen sequenced was PBMCs or T cells enriched from blood (not recorded which). This chain's CDR3 is CASRAGSTDTQYF. For the CDR3, the DNA is TGTGCCAGCAGGGCGGGAAGCACAGATACGCAGTATTTT.